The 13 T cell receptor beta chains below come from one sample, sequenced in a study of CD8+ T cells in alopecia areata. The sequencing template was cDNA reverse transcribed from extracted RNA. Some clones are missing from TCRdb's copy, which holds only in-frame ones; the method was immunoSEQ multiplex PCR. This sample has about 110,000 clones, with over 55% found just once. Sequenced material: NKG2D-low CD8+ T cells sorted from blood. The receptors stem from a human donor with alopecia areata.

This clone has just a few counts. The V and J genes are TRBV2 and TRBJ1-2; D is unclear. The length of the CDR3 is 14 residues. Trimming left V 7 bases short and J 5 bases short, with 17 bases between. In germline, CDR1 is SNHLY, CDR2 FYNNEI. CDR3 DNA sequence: TGTGCCAGCATTTTCCCCGAGCAGTTGTATGGCTACACCTTC. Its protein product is CASIFPEQLYGYTF.

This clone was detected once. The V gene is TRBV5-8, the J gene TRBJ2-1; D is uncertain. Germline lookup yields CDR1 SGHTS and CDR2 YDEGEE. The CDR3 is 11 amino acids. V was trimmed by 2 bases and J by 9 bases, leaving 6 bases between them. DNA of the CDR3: TGTGCCAGCAGCTTAGTCGTTGAGCAGTTCTTC. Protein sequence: CASSLVVEQFF.

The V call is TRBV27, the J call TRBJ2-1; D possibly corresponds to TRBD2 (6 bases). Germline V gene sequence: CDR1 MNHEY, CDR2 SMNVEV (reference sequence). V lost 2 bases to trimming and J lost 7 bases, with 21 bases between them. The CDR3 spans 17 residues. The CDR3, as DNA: TGTGCCAGCAGTTTACCGGGCAAGGGACTCCTCGGTAATGAGCAGTTCTTC. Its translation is CASSLPGKGLLGNEQFF.

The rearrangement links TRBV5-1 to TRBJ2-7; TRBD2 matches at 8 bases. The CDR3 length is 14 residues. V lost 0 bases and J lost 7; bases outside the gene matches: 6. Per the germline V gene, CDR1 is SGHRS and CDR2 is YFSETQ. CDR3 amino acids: CASSLVGGRQEQYF. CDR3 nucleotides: TGCGCCAGCAGCTTGGTTGGCGGGAGGCAAGAGCAGTACTTC.

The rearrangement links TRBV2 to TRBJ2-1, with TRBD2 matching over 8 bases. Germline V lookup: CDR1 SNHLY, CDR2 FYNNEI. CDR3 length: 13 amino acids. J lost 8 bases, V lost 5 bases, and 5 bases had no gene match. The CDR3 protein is CASSLGTRDEQFF. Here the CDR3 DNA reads TGTGCCAGCAGTCTAGGGACTAGAGATGAGCAGTTCTTC.

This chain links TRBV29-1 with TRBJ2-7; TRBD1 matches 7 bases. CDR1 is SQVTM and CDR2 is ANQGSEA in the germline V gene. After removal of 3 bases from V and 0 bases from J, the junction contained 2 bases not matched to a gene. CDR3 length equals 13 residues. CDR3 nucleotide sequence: TGCAGCGTTGAGAGGGACAGCTCCTACGAGCAGTACTTC. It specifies CSVERDSSYEQYF.

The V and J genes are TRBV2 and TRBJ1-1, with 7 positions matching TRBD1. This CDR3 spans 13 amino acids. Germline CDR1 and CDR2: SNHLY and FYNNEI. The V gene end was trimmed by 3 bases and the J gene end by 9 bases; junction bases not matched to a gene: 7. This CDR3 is CASSDRTGQKAFF. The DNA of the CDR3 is TGTGCCAGCAGTGACAGGACAGGTCAAAAAGCTTTCTTT. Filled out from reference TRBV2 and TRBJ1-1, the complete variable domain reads EPEVTQTPSHQVTQMGQEVILRCVPISNHLYFYWYRQILGQKVEFLVSFYNNEISEKSEIFDDQFSVERPDGSNFTLKIRSTKLEDSAMYFCASSDRTGQKAFFGQGTRLTVV.

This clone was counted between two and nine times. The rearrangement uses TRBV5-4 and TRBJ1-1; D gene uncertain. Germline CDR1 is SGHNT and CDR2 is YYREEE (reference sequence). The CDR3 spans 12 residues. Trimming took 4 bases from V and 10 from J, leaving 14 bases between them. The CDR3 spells CASSPGGRGAFF. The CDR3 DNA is TGTGCCAGCAGCCCCGGTGGCCGGGGAGCTTTCTTT. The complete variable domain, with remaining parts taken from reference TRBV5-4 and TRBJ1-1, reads ETGVTQSPTHLIKTRGQQVTLRCSSQSGHNTVSWYQQALGQGPQFIFQYYREEENGRGNFPPRFSGLQFPNYSSELNVNALELDDSALYLCASSPGGRGAFFGQGTRLTVV.

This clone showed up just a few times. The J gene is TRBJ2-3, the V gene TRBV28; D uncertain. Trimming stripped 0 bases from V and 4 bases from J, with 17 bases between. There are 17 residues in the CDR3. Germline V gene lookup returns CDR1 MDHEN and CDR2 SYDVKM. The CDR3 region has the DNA TGTGCCAGCAGTTTATGGTCAGCGCGGCGAGAGTCAGATACGCAGTATTTT. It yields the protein CASSLWSARRESDTQYF.

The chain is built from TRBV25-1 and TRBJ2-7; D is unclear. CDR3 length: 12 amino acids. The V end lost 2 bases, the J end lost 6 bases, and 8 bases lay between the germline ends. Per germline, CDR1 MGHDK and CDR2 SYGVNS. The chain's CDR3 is CASSESAFEQYF. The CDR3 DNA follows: TGTGCCAGCAGTGAAAGTGCGTTCGAGCAGTACTTC.

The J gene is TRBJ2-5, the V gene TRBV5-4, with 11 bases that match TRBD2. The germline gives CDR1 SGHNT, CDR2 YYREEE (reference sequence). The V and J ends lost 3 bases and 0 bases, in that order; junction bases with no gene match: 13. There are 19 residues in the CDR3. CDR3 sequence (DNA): TGTGCCAGCAGCTCCCGCTCCCTAGCGGGAGGCCTTTACCAAGAGACCCAGTACTTC. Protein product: CASSSRSLAGGLYQETQYF.

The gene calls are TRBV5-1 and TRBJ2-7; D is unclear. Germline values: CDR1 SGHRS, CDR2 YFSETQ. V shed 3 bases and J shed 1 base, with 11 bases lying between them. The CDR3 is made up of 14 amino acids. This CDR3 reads CASSYFGSSYEQYF. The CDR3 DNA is TGCGCCAGCAGCTACTTCGGGTCGTCCTACGAGCAGTACTTC.

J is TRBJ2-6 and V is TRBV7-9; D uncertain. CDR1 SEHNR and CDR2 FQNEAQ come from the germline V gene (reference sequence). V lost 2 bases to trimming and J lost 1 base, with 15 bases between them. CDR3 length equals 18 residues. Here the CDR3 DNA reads TGTGCCAGCAGCTTATTCCAGGAGTTGCTTTCTGGGGCCAACGTCCTGACTTTC. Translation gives CASSLFQELLSGANVLTF.